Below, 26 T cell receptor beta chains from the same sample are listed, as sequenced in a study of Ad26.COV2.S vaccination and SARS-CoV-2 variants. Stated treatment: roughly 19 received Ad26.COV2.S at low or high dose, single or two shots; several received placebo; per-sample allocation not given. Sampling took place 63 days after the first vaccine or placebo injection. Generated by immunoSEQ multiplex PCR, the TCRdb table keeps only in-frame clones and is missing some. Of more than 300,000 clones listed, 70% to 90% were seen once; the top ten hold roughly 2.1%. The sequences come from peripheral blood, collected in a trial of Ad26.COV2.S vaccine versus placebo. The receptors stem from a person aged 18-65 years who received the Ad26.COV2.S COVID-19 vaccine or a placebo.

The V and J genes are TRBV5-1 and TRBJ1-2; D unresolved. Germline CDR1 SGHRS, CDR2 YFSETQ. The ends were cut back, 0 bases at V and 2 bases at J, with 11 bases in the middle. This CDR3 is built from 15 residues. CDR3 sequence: CASSLAPGGNYGYTF. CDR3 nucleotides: TGCGCCAGCAGCTTGGCCCCAGGAGGGAACTATGGCTACACCTTC.

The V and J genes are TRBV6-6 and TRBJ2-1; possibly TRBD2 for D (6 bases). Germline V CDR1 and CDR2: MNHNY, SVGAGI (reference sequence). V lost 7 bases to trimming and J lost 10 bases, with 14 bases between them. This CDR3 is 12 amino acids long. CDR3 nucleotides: TGTGCCAGCAATTCTCCTGCGGGGGAGCAGTTCTTC. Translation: CASNSPAGEQFF.

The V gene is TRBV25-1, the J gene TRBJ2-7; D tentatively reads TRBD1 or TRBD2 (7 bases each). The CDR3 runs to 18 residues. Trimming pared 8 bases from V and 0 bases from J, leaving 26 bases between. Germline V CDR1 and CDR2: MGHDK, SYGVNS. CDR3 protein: CASLGGRDLGQLSYEQYF. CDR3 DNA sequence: TGTGCCAGCTTGGGGGGGCGGGACTTGGGACAGCTCTCCTACGAGCAGTACTTC.

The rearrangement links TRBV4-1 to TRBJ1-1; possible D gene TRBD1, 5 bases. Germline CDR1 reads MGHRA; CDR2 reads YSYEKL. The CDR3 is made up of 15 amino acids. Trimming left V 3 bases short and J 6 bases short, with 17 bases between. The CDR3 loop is CASSHLWQGAPEAFF. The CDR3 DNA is TGCGCCAGCAGCCATCTCTGGCAGGGTGCCCCTGAAGCTTTCTTT.

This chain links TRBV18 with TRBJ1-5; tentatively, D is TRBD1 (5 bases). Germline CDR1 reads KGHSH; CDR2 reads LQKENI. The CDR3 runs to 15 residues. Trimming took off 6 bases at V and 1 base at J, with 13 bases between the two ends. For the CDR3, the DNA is TGTGCCAGCTCCCCATCGGGACCCAGCAATCAGCCCCAGCATTTT. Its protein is CASSPSGPSNQPQHF. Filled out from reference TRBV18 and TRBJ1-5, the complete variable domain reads NAGVMQNPRHLVRRRGQEARLRCSPMKGHSHVYWYRQLPEEGLKFMVYLQKENIIDESGMPKERFSAEFPKEGPSILRIQQVVRGDSAAYFCASSPSGPSNQPQHFGDGTRLSIL.

The CDR3 sequence: CASSLVGGGQETQYF. The CDR3 nucleotides are TGTGCCAGCAGCTTAGTTGGCGGGGGGCAAGAGACCCAGTACTTC. The chain couples TRBV11-2 to TRBJ2-5, with 8 bases aligning to TRBD2. The CDR3 consists of 15 residues. V was clipped by 1 base and J by 2 bases; unmatched bases: 3. Per germline, CDR1 SGHAT and CDR2 FQNNGV.

The CDR3 nucleotides are TGTGCCAGCAGCCACCCATCCGGACAACTGAACACTGAAGCTTTCTTT. This translates into CASSHPSGQLNTEAFF. The rearrangement joins TRBV3-1 (or the pseudogene TRBV3-2) to TRBJ1-1; D perhaps matches TRBD1 (5 bases). The CDR3 has 16 residues. The V end lost 3 bases, the J end lost 0 bases, and 14 bases lay between the germline ends. Germline V gene lookup returns CDR1 LGHDT and CDR2 YNNKEL (reference sequence).

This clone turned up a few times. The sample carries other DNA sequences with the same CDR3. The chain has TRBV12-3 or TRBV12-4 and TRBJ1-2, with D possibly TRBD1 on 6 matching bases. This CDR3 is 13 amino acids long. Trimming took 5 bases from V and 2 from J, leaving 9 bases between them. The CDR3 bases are TGTGCCAGCAGTCCAACAGGGAACTATGGCTACACCTTC. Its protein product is CASSPTGNYGYTF.

The CDR3 coding sequence is TGTGCCAGCAGCCAAGTGCTTGGAATACAGTACTTC. This sequence encodes CASSQVLGIQYF. The chain combines TRBV14 with TRBJ2-7, with D unresolved. Germline-derived CDR1 and CDR2 are SGHDN and FVKESK. CDR3 length: 12 amino acids. V shed 1 base and J shed 10 bases, with 11 bases lying between them.

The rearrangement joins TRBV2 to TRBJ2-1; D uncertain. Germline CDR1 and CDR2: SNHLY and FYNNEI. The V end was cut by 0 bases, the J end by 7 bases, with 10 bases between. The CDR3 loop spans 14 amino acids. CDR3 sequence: CASSEALLGNEQFF. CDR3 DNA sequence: TGTGCCAGCAGTGAAGCGCTTCTGGGTAATGAGCAGTTCTTC.

The DNA for the CDR3 is TGTGCCAGCAGCCCTGACAGGTTGGGGAGGGGTGCCCAGTACTTC. This translates into CASSPDRLGRGAQYF. The rearrangement uses TRBV9 and TRBJ2-5; D perhaps matches TRBD2 (7 bases). The CDR3 covers 15 residues. V shed 4 bases and J shed 9 bases, with 22 bases lying between them. Germline CDR1 and CDR2: SGDLS and YYNGEE.

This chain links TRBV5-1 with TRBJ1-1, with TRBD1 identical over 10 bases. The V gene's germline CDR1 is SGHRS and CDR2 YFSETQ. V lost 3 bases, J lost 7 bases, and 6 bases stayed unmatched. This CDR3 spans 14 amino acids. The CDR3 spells CASSWGQGTGEAFF. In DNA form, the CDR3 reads TGCGCCAGCAGCTGGGGACAGGGGACGGGTGAAGCTTTCTTT.

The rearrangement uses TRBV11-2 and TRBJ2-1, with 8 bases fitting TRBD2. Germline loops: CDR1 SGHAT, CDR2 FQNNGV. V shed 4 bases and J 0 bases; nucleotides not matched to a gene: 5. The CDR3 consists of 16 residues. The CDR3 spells CASSSLGGVSYNEQFF. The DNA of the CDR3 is TGTGCCAGCAGCTCCCTCGGGGGGGTCTCCTACAATGAGCAGTTCTTC.

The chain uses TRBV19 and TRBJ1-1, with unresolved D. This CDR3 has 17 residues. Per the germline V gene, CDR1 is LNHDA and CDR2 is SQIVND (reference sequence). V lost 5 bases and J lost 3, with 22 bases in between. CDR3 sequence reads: CASSLMAGRRGDTEAFF. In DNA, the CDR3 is TGTGCCAGTAGTTTGATGGCCGGACGGCGCGGGGACACTGAAGCTTTCTTT.

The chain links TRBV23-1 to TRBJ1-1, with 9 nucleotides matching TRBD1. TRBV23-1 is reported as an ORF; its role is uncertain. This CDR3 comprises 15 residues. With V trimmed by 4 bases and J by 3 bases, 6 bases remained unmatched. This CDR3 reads CASSRTGDRDTEAFF. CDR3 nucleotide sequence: TGCGCCAGCAGTCGGACAGGGGATCGGGACACTGAAGCTTTCTTT.

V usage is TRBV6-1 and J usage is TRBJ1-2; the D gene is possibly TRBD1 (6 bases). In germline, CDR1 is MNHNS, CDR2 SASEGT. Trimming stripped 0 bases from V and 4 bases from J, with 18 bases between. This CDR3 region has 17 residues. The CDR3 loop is CASSEASRRGHGYGYTF. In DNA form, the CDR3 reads TGTGCCAGCAGTGAAGCATCCCGACGGGGACACGGCTATGGCTACACCTTC.

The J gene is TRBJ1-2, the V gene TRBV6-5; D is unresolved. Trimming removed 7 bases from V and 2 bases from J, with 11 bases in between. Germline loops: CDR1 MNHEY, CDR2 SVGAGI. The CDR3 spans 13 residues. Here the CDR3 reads CASKARENYGYTF. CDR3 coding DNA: TGTGCCAGCAAGGCTCGGGAGAACTATGGCTACACCTTC.

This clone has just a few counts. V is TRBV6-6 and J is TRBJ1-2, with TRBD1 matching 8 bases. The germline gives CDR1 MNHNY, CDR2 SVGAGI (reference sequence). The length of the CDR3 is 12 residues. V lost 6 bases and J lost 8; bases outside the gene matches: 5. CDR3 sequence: CASRDREEGYTF. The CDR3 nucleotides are TGTGCCAGCAGGGACAGGGAAGAAGGCTACACCTTC.

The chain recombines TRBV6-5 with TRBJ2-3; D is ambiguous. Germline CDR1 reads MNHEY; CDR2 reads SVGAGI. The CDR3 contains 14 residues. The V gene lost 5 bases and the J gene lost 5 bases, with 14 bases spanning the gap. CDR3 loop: CASSPRRTGDTQYF. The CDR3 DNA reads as TGTGCCAGCAGTCCCAGGAGAACTGGAGATACGCAGTATTTT.

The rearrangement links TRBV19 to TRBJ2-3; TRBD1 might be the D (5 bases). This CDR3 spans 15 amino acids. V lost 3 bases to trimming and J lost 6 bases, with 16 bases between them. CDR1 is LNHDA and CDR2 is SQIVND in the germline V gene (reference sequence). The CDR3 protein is CASSIGAGRPDTQYF. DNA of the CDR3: TGTGCCAGTAGTATTGGGGCAGGGCGACCGGATACGCAGTATTTT.

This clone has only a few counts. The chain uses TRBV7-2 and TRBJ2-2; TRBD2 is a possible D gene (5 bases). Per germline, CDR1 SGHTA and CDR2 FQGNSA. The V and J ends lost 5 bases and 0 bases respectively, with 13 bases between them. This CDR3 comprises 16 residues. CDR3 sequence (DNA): TGTGCCAGCAGCCTTAGCGTTTTCGCGAACACCGGGGAGCTGTTTTTT. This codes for CASSLSVFANTGELFF. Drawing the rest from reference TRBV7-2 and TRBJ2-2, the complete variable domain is GAGVSQSPSNKVTEKGKDVELRCDPISGHTALYWYRQSLGQGLEFLIYFQGNSAPDKSGLPSDRFSAERTGGSVSTLTIQRTQQEDSAVYLCASSLSVFANTGELFFGEGSRLTVL.

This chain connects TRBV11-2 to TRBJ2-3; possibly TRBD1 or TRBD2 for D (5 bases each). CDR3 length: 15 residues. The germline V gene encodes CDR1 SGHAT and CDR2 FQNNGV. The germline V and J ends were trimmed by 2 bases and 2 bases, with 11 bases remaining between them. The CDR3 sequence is CASSLYRTSTDTQYF. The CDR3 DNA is TGTGCCAGCAGCTTATACAGGACTTCCACAGATACGCAGTATTTT.

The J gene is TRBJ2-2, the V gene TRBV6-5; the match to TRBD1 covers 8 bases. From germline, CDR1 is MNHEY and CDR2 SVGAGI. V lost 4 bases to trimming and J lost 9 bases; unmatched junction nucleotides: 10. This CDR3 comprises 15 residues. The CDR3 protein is CASSWSRGQARELFF. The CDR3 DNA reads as TGTGCCAGCAGTTGGTCCAGGGGACAGGCCAGGGAGCTGTTTTTT.

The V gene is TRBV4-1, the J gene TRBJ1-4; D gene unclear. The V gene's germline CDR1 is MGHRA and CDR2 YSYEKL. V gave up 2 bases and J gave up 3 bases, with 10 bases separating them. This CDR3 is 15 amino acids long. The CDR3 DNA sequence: TGCGCCAGCAGCCAAAGGTCAGAAGCTAATGAAAAACTGTTTTTT. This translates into CASSQRSEANEKLFF.

CDR3 in DNA: TGCGCCAGCAGCTACGGGACAGGTCACTCCTACGAGCAGTACTTC. Residues: CASSYGTGHSYEQYF. The genes are TRBV4-3 and TRBJ2-7; 8 bases fit TRBD1. The CDR3 is made up of 15 amino acids. Per the germline V gene, CDR1 is LGHNA and CDR2 is YSLEER. V dropped 5 bases and J dropped 0; count of bases not matched to a gene: 6.

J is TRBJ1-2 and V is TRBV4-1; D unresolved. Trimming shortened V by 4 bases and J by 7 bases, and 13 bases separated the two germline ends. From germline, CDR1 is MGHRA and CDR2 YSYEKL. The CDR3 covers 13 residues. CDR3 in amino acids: CASSPGPKVGYTF. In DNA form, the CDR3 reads TGCGCCAGCAGCCCCGGCCCCAAGGTTGGCTACACCTTC.